This entry describes one T cell receptor (beta chain). The target antigen is unknown. The data were taken from a study of siplizumab effects on memory and regulatory T cells. Sequencing was performed with immunoSEQ multiplex PCR; in TCRdb, only in-frame clones are kept and a portion is missing. The data hold around 100,000 clones, with 91% observed a single time. Whole-study findings and limits: Among mappable alloreactive CD4+ clones, the Treg-derived fraction averaged around 70% with siplizumab versus about 26% in controls. Just a small share of alloreactive clones was traced back to unstimulated subsets.

Trimming stripped 5 bases from V and 7 bases from J, with 12 bases between. In germline, CDR1 is KGHSH, CDR2 LQKENI. The CDR3 is made up of 13 amino acids. The source of this sequence is a human donor in good health. The specimen sequenced was CD4+ T cells sorted from blood. The J gene is TRBJ1-5, the V gene TRBV18; TRBD1 is a possible D gene (5 bases). The CDR3 here is CASSSAGDQPQHF. The CDR3 DNA is TGTGCCAGCTCATCCGCCGGGGACCAGCCCCAGCATTTT.